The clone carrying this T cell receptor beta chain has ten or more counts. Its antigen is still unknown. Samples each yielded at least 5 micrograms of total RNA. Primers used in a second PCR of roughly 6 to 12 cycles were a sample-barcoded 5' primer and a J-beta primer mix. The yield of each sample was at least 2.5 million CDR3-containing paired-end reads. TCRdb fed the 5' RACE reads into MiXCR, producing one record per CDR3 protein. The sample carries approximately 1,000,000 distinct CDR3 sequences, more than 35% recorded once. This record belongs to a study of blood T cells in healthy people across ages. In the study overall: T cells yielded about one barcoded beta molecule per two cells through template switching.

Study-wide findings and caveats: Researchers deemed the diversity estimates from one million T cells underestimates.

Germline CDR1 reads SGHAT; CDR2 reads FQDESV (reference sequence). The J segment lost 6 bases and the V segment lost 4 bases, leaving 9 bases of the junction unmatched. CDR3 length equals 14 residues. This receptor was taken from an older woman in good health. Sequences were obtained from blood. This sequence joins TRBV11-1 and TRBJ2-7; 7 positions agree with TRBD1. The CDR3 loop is CASSSSPGQSEQYF. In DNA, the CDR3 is TGTGCCAGCAGCTCGTCTCCGGGACAGAGCGAGCAGTACTTC.